Described below is a single T cell receptor beta chain sequence and its context. Its antigen is currently unknown. This sample was included in a study of CD8 T cells in ankylosing spondylitis. In TCRdb, the 5' RACE reads were re-called with MiXCR into one record per CDR3 protein. The table shows 350,000 to 450,000 distinct CDR3 sequences, with roughly 20% occurring only once. Study results and limitations: Blood from ankylosing spondylitis patients appeared to carry a characteristic roughly 8-variant TCR beta motif.

Looked up from germline, CDR1 is SQVTM and CDR2 is ANQGSEA. The CDR3 runs to 15 residues. Losses at the gene ends were 7 bases for V and 6 bases for J; bases not matched to a gene: 6. The sequenced sample consisted of blood, either unsorted or a sorted T cell fraction (not recorded which). V gene TRBV29-1 combines with J gene TRBJ2-2; 15 bases are shared with TRBD2. The receptor comes from a male donor with ankylosing spondylitis or in good health (not recorded which). The CDR3 DNA reads TGCAGCGCACGGACTAGCGGGGGGGCCGCCGGGGAGCTGTTTTTT. Its protein product is CSARTSGGAAGELFF.